Each of the 7 T cell receptor beta chains below was sequenced from the same sample in a study of OX40 agonist ivuxolimab in advanced cancers. Measured with immunoSEQ multiplex PCR; TCRdb has only the in-frame clones, and not every one. The table includes about 73,000 clones, approximately 85% detected once. The specimen was CD4+ or CD8+ T cells sorted from blood, collected in a trial of the OX40 agonist ivuxolimab. The receptors were sampled from an adult with an advanced solid tumor such as melanoma, head and neck, liver or kidney cancer.

J is TRBJ2-7 and V is TRBV27; the match to TRBD1 covers 7 bases. The CDR3 consists of 16 residues. After removal of 6 bases from V and 1 base from J, the junction contained 12 bases not matched to a gene. In germline, CDR1 is MNHEY, CDR2 SMNVEV (reference sequence). The CDR3 loop is CASSPISWDRSYEQYF. The CDR3 nucleotides are TGTGCCAGCAGCCCTATCTCTTGGGACAGATCCTACGAGCAGTACTTC.

The chain combines TRBV4-3 with TRBJ2-6; a weak D match, TRBD1 (6 bases). Trimming took 0 bases from V and 2 from J, leaving 14 bases between them. Germline lookup yields CDR1 LGHNA and CDR2 YSLEER. The CDR3 is 18 amino acids. This CDR3 reads CASSQDMAGATGANVLTF. In DNA form, the CDR3 reads TGCGCCAGCAGCCAAGATATGGCAGGGGCGACTGGGGCCAACGTCCTGACTTTC.

This clone was recorded only once. This rearrangement joins TRBV19 to TRBJ2-1; TRBD2 aligns across 11 bases. V shed 5 bases and J 1 base; nucleotides not matched to a gene: 4. The germline V gene has CDR1 LNHDA and CDR2 SQIVND (reference sequence). The CDR3 sequence is 16 residues long. The CDR3 DNA sequence: TGTGCCAGTAGTTTACGACTAGCGGGATCCTACAATGAGCAGTTCTTC. Protein: CASSLRLAGSYNEQFF.

The chain combines TRBV5-4 with TRBJ2-7; possibly TRBD1 for D (5 bases). Germline V CDR1 and CDR2: SGHNT, YYREEE (reference sequence). V shed 3 bases and J shed 0 bases, with 10 bases lying between them. CDR3 size: 14 residues. DNA for the CDR3: TGTGCCAGCAGCTCCCGACAGAGCTCCTACGAGCAGTACTTC. Its translation is CASSSRQSSYEQYF.

This chain links TRBV7-3 with TRBJ2-1; 7 bases are a match to TRBD2. The CDR3 runs 15 residues. From germline, CDR1 is SGHTA and CDR2 FQGTGA. V lost 2 bases and J lost 3; bases outside the gene matches: 4. The CDR3 loop reads CASSLASSGYNEQFF. The CDR3 bases are TGTGCCAGCAGCTTAGCGTCTAGCGGCTACAATGAGCAGTTCTTC.

The chain is built from TRBV6-5 and TRBJ2-7; 7 nucleotides align to TRBD1. Germline V gene data show CDR1 as MNHEY and CDR2 as SVGAGI. V shed 5 bases and J 3 bases; nucleotides not matched to a gene: 4. This CDR3 has 13 residues. CDR3 DNA: TGTGCCAGCAGTCCAGACAGGGACTACGAGCAGTACTTC. It specifies CASSPDRDYEQYF.

The J gene is TRBJ2-5, the V gene TRBV7-2; 11 bases align to TRBD2. J lost 2 bases, V lost 5 bases, and 7 bases had no gene match. This CDR3 is 16 amino acids long. Germline assignment: CDR1 SGHTA and CDR2 FQGNSA. The CDR3 DNA is TGTGCCAGCAGCGCACCGGGACTAGCGGCACAAGAGACCCAGTACTTC. Translating it yields CASSAPGLAAQETQYF.